The 13 T cell receptor beta chains in this list originate from one sample, sequenced in a study of T cell repertoires in cytomegalovirus infection. MiXCR, applied by TCRdb to the reads, yields one record per CDR3 protein. The table records roughly 190,000 distinct CDR3 sequences, roughly 9% of them present only once. The sample was PBMCs. Receptors were obtained from a human donor in good health (CMV status not recorded). Some clones in this sample may be carry-over from other donors' samples.

The chain employs TRBV7-2 and TRBJ2-1, with D perhaps matching TRBD2 (5 bases). CDR1 SGHTA and CDR2 FQGNSA come from the germline V gene. V lost 9 bases, J lost 0 bases, and 12 bases lay in between. The CDR3 length is 14 residues. The CDR3 coding sequence is TGTGCCAGTACCGCGGGTGGCTCCTACAATGAGCAGTTCTTC. Its protein product is CASTAGGSYNEQFF.

The chain recombines TRBV28 with TRBJ1-5; TRBD1 might be the D (5 bases). V was clipped by 3 bases and J by 7 bases, with 16 bases between them. Looked up from germline, CDR1 is MDHEN and CDR2 is SYDVKM. CDR3 length: 15 amino acids. CDR3 sequence: CASSFEGRVGQPQHF. The DNA for the CDR3 is TGTGCCAGCAGTTTTGAGGGCAGGGTTGGCCAGCCCCAGCATTTT.

This clonotype was seen repeatedly, ten times or more. J is TRBJ2-7 and V is TRBV7-2; possibly TRBD1 for D (5 bases). Trimming removed 1 base at V and 5 bases at J, with 12 bases between. This CDR3 is 14 amino acids long. Per germline, CDR1 SGHTA and CDR2 FQGNSA. The CDR3 DNA reads TGTGCCAGCAGCTTAGACAGGACCAGCCACGAGCAGTACTTC. Its translation is CASSLDRTSHEQYF. Drawing the rest from reference TRBV7-2 and TRBJ2-7, the complete variable domain is GAGVSQSPSNKVTEKGKDVELRCDPISGHTALYWYRQSLGQGLEFLIYFQGNSAPDKSGLPSDRFSAERTGGSVSTLTIQRTQQEDSAVYLCASSLDRTSHEQYFGPGTRLTVT.

The sample holds many counts of this clonotype. The V call is TRBV20-1, the J call TRBJ1-3, with D possibly matching TRBD1 (5 bases). Germline CDR1 DFQATT, CDR2 SNEGSKA (reference sequence). The V end lost 0 bases, the J end lost 3 bases, and 18 bases lay between the germline ends. The CDR3 contains 17 residues. Written as DNA, the CDR3 is TGCAGTGCTAGAGATACCTCGGCAGGGAAAATTGGAAACACCATATATTTT. It translates to CSARDTSAGKIGNTIYF.

This chain joins TRBV10-3 and TRBJ2-6; D gene ambiguous. The ends were cut back, 4 bases at V and 0 bases at J, with 7 bases in the middle. The CDR3 loop spans 15 amino acids. Germline V lookup: CDR1 ENHRY, CDR2 SYGVKD. CDR3 protein: CAISVGDSGANVLTF. In DNA, the CDR3 is TGTGCCATCAGTGTTGGTGACTCTGGGGCCAACGTCCTGACTTTC.

This CDR3 is CSVGSPLGGVYNEQFF. In DNA, the CDR3 is TGCAGCGTTGGATCCCCTCTGGGCGGGGTCTACAATGAGCAGTTCTTC. This rearrangement joins TRBV29-1 to TRBJ2-1; D perhaps matches TRBD2 (6 bases). Per the germline V gene, CDR1 is SQVTM and CDR2 is ANQGSEA. This CDR3 has 16 amino acids. Trimming stripped 4 bases from V and 3 bases from J, with 19 bases between.

CDR3 region: CASSYFPTGLNTEAFF. The CDR3 DNA sequence: TGTGCCAGCAGTTACTTTCCAACAGGGTTGAACACTGAAGCTTTCTTT. The chain couples TRBV6-2 or TRBV6-3 to TRBJ1-1; tentatively, D is TRBD1 (6 bases). Germline CDR1 is MNHEY and CDR2 is SVGEGT. V dropped 1 base and J dropped 0 bases, with 12 bases sitting between them. The CDR3 covers 16 residues.

The table lists this clonotype with many counts. J is TRBJ1-2 and V is TRBV7-2; a weak D match, TRBD1 (6 bases). Germline CDR1 reads SGHTA; CDR2 reads FQGNSA. CDR3 length: 16 amino acids. V lost 2 bases and J 3 bases, leaving 16 bases between the germline ends. Here the CDR3 reads CASSLKLWDNYYGYTF. CDR3 in DNA: TGTGCCAGCAGCTTAAAGCTCTGGGACAACTACTATGGCTACACCTTC.

This clonotype has ten or more counts. The V gene is TRBV7-8, the J gene TRBJ2-2, with TRBD1 identical over 8 bases. After removal of 2 bases from V and 4 bases from J, the junction contained 3 bases not matched to a gene. This CDR3 is built from 15 residues. Germline V gene lookup returns CDR1 SGHVS and CDR2 FQNEAQ. The DNA for the CDR3 is TGTGCCAGCAGCTTAAGGGACAGGATCACCGGGGAGCTGTTTTTT. It specifies CASSLRDRITGELFF.

At least ten counts were recorded for this clonotype. This chain's CDR3 is CASSPTGDLMNTEAFF. DNA for the CDR3: TGTGCCAGCAGCCCAACAGGGGACCTAATGAACACTGAAGCTTTCTTT. J is TRBJ1-1 and V is TRBV7-8, with 7 positions matching TRBD1. This CDR3 comprises 16 residues. Germline V gives CDR1 SGHVS, CDR2 FQNEAQ. Losses at the gene ends were 5 bases for V and 0 bases for J; bases not matched to a gene: 9.

Many counts were recorded for this clonotype. The chain couples TRBV7-9 to TRBJ2-1; D not resolved. V lost 1 base and J 4 bases, leaving 5 bases between the germline ends. Germline values: CDR1 SEHNR, CDR2 FQNEAQ (reference sequence). This CDR3 has 13 residues. For the CDR3, the DNA is TGTGCCAGCAGCTTAGGACCGTACAATGAGCAGTTCTTC. It translates to CASSLGPYNEQFF.

This clonotype has a count of ten or more. This chain joins TRBV7-2 and TRBJ2-3; 12 bases line up with TRBD2. CDR3 size: 16 residues. Germline lookup yields CDR1 SGHTA and CDR2 FQGNSA. Losses at the gene ends were 5 bases for V and 7 bases for J; bases not matched to a gene: 10. CDR3 in amino acids: CASSTRTSGVTYTQYF. For the CDR3, the DNA is TGTGCCAGCAGCACCAGGACTAGCGGGGTCACTTATACGCAGTATTTT.

There are many counts of this clonotype. The rearrangement joins TRBV7-8 to TRBJ1-6, with a possible D match to TRBD1 (6 bases). The CDR3 extends over 12 amino acids. Germline V CDR1 and CDR2: SGHVS, FQNEAQ. The germline V and J ends were trimmed by 4 bases and 14 bases, with 12 bases remaining between them. The DNA for the CDR3 is TGTGCCAGCAGCTCATGGACAGTGGCCCTCCACTTT. The encoded protein is CASSSWTVALHF. Full variable domain (remainder filled in from reference TRBV7-8 and TRBJ1-6): GAGVSQSPRYKVAKRGQDVALRCDPISGHVSLFWYQQALGQGPEFLTYFQNEAQLDKSGLPSDRFFAERPEGSVSTLKIQRTQQEDSAVYLCASSSWTVALHFGNGTRLTVT.